This T cell receptor (beta chain) is from a study of blood T cell repertoires in COVID-19. About the study: T cells, B-cell-depleted T cells, or PBMCs provided the cDNA or gDNA that served as material.

The table came from immunoSEQ multiplex PCR; TCRdb's copy has only in-frame clones and leaves some out. This table holds over 200,000 clones, approximately 90% found once. Trimming left V 4 bases short and J 2 bases short, with 17 bases between. This CDR3 comprises 16 residues. Germline V CDR1 and CDR2: MDHEN, SYDVKM. V is TRBV28 and J is TRBJ1-1, with D possibly being TRBD1 (6 bases). Sequencing was done on a sample of peripheral blood. The receptor was isolated from a woman between 40 and 50 years old with acute or convalescent COVID-19. The CDR3 bases are TGTGCCAGCAGTTGGGGAGACAGGAGCGTAAACACTGAAGCTTTCTTT. Amino acid sequence: CASSWGDRSVNTEAFF. Full variable domain (rest looked up from reference TRBV28 and TRBJ1-1): DVKVTQSSRYLVKRTGEKVFLECVQDMDHENMFWYRQDPGLGLRLIYFSYDVKMKEKGDIPEGYSVSREKKERFSLILESASTNQTSMYLCASSWGDRSVNTEAFFGQGTRLTVV.